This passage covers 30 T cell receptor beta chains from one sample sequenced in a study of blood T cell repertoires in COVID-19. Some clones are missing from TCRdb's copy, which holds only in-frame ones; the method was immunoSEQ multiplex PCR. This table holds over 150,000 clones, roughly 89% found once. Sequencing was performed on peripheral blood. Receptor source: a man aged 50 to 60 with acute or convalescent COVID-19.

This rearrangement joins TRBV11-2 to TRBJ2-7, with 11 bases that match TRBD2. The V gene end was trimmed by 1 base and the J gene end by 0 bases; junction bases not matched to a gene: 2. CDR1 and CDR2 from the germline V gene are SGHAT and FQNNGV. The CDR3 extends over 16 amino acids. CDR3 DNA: TGTGCCAGCAGCTTAGGGGGACTAGCGGTCTCCTACGAGCAGTACGTC. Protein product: CASSLGGLAVSYEQYV.

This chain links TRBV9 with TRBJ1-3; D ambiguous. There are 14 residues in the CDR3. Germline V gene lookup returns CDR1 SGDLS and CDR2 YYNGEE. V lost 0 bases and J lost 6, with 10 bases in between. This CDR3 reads CASSVDGEPNTIYF. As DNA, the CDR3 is TGTGCCAGCAGCGTAGACGGGGAGCCAAACACCATATATTTT.

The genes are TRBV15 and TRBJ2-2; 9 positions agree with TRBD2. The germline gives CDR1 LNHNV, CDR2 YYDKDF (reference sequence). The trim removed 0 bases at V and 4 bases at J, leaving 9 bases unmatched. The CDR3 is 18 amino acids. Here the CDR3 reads CATSRDQLSGSVTGELFF. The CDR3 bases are TGTGCCACCAGCAGAGATCAACTTAGCGGGAGTGTCACCGGGGAGCTGTTTTTT.

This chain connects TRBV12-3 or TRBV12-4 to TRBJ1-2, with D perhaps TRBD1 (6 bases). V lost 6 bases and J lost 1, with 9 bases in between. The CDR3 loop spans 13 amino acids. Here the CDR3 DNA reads TGTGCCAGCAGCACCAGGGGTAACTATGGCTACACCTTC. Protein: CASSTRGNYGYTF.

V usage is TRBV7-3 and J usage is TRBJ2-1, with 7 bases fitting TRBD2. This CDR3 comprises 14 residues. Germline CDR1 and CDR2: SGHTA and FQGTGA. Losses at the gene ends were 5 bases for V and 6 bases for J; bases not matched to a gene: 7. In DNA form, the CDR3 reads TGTGCCAGCAGCCGATCTAGCGGCCCCAATGAGCAGTTCTTC. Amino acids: CASSRSSGPNEQFF.

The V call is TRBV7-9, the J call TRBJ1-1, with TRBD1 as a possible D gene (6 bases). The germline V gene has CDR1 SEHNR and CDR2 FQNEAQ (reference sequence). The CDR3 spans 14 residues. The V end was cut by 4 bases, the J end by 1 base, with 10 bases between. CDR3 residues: CASSSGTWNTEAFF. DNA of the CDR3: TGTGCCAGCAGCTCCGGGACATGGAACACTGAAGCTTTCTTT. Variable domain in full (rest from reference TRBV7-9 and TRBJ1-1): DTGVSQNPRHKITKRGQNVTFRCDPISEHNRLYWYRQTLGQGPEFLTYFQNEAQLEKSRLLSDRFSAERPKGSFSTLEIQRTEQGDSAMYLCASSSGTWNTEAFFGQGTRLTVV.

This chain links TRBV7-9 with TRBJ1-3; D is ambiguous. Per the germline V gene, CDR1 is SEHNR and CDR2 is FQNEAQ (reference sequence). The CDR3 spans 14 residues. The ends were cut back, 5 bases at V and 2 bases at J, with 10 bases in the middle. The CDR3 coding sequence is TGTGCCAGCAGCCCCACCCAGGCTGGAAACACCATATATTTT. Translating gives CASSPTQAGNTIYF.

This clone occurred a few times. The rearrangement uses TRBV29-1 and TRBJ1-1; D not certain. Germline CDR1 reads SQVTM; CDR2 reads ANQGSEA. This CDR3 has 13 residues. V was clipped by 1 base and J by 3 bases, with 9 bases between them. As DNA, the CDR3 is TGCAGCGTTGAAGGTCACGAGGACACTGAAGCTTTCTTT. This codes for CSVEGHEDTEAFF.

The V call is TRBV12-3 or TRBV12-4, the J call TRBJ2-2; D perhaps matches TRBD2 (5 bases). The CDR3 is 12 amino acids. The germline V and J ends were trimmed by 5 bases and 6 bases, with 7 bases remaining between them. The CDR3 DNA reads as TGTGCCAGCAGTGGAGGTCCCGGGGAGCTGTTTTTT. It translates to CASSGGPGELFF.

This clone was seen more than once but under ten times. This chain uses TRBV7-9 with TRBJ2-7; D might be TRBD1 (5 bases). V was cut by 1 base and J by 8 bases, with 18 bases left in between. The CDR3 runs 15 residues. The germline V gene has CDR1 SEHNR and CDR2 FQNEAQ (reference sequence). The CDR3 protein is CASSLVARADGQQYF. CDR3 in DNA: TGTGCCAGCAGCTTAGTGGCCAGGGCCGATGGTCAGCAGTACTTC.

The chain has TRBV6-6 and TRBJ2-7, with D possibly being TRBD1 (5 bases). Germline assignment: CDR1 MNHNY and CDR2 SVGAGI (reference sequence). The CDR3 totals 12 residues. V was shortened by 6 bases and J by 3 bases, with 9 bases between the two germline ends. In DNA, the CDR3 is TGTGCCAGCAGCCTCGACAGCTACGAGCAGTACGTC. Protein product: CASSLDSYEQYV.

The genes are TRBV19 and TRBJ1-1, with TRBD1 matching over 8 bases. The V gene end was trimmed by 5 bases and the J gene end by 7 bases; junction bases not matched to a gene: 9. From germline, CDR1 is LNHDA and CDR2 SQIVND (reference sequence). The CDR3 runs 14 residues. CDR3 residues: CASSPGQGHLEAFF. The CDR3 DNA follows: TGTGCCAGTAGTCCTGGACAGGGTCACCTTGAAGCTTTCTTT.

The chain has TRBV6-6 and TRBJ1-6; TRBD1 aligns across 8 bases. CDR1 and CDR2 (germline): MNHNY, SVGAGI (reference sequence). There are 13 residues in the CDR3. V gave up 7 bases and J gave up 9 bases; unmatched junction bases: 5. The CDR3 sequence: CASKGQEVSPLHF. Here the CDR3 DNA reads TGTGCCAGCAAGGGACAGGAGGTTTCACCCCTCCACTTT.

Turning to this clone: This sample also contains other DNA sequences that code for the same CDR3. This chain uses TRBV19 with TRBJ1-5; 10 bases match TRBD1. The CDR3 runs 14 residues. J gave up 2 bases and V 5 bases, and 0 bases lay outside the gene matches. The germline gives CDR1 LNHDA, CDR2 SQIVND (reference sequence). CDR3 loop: CASSGQGGNQPQHF. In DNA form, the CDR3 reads TGTGCCAGTAGTGGACAGGGGGGCAATCAGCCCCAGCATTTT.

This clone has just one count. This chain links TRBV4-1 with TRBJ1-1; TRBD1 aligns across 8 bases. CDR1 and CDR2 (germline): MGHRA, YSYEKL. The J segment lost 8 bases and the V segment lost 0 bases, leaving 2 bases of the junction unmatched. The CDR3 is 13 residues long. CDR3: CASSQDRDREAFF. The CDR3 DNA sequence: TGCGCCAGCAGCCAAGATCGGGACAGGGAAGCTTTCTTT.

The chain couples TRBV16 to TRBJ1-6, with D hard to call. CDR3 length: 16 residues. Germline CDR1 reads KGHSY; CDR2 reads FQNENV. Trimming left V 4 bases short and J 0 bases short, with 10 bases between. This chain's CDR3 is CASSRTADSYNSPLHF. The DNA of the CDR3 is TGTGCCAGCAGCCGAACAGCGGACTCCTATAATTCACCCCTCCACTTT.

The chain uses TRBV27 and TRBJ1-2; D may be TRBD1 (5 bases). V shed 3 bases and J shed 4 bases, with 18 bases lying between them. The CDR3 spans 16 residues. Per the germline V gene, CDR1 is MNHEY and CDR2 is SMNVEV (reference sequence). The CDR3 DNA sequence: TGTGCCAGCAGTTTCCGTCAGGGCGCCCCCCTCTATGGCTACACCTTC. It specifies CASSFRQGAPLYGYTF.

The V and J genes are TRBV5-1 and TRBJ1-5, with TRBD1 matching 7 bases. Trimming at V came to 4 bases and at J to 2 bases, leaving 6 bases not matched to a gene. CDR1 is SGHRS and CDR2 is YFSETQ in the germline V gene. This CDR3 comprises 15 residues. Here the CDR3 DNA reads TGCGCCAGCAGCCCAGGGGGTGTTGGCAATCAGCCCCAGCATTTT. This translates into CASSPGGVGNQPQHF.

The chain's CDR3 is CASRSGKFNQPQHF. CDR3 bases: TGTGCCAGCAGATCCGGGAAATTTAATCAGCCCCAGCATTTT. The chain joins TRBV27 to TRBJ1-5; no definite D call. This CDR3 is built from 14 residues. Trimming removed 6 bases at V and 4 bases at J, with 13 bases between. From germline, CDR1 is MNHEY and CDR2 SMNVEV (reference sequence).

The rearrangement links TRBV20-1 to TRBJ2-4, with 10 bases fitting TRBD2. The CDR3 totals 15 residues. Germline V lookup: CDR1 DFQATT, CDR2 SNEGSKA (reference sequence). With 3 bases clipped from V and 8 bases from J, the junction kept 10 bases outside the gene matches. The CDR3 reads CSASEASGGGDIQYF. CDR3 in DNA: TGCAGTGCTAGTGAGGCTAGCGGGGGAGGTGACATTCAGTACTTC.

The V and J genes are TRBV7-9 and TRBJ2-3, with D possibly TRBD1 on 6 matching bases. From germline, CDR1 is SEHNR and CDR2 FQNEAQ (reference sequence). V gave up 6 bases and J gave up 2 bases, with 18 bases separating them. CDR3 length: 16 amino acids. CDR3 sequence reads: CASRNRAGPSTDTQYF. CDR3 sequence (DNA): TGTGCCAGCAGGAACAGGGCGGGTCCCTCCACAGATACGCAGTATTTT.

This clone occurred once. The chain's CDR3 is CASSQGRTEAFF. In DNA form, the CDR3 reads TGTGCCAGCAGCCAAGGTCGGACTGAAGCTTTCTTT. The chain employs TRBV3-1 (or the pseudogene TRBV3-2) and TRBJ1-1, with D unresolved. The CDR3 is made up of 12 amino acids. In germline, CDR1 is LGHDT, CDR2 YNNKEL (reference sequence). The V gene lost 1 base and the J gene lost 5 bases, with 5 bases spanning the gap.

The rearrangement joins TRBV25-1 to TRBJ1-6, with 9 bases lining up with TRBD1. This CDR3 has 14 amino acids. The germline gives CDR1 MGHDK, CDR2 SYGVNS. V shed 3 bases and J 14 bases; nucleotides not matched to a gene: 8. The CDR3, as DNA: TGTGCCAGCAGTGACGGACAGGGGTATTTTTCCCTCCACTTT. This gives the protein CASSDGQGYFSLHF.

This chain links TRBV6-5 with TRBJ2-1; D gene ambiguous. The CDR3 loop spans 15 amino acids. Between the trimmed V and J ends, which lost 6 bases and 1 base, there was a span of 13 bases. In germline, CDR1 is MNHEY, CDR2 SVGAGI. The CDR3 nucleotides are TGTGCCAGCAGAGCGACCGTAACGTCCTACAATGAGCAGTTCTTC. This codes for CASRATVTSYNEQFF.

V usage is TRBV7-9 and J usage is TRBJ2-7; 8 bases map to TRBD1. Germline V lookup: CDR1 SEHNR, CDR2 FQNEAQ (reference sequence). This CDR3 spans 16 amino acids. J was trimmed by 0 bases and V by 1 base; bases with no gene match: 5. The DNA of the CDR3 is TGTGCCAGCAGCTTAGGGGGGACAGGTGCCTCCTACGAGCAGTACGTC. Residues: CASSLGGTGASYEQYV.

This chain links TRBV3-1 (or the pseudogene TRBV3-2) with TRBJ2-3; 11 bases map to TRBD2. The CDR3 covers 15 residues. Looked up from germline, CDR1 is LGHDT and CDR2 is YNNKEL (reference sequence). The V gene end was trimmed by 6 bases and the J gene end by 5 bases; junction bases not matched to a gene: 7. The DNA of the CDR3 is TGTGCCAGCAGTTTACTAGCGGGAGTAGGAGATACGCAGTATTTT. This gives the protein CASSLLAGVGDTQYF.

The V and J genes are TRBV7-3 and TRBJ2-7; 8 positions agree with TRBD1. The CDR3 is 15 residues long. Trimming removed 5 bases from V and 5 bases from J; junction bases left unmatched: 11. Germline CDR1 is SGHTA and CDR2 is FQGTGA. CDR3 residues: CASSAPGTGSNEQYV. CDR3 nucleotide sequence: TGTGCCAGCAGCGCCCCCGGGACAGGCTCGAACGAGCAGTACGTC.

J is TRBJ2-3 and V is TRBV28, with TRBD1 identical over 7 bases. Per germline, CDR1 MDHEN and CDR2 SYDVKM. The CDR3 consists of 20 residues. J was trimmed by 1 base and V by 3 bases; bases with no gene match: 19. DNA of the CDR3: TGTGCCAGCAGTTTGCTCTATTCCGGGACAGCGAACCACGGCACAGATACGCAGTATTTT. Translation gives CASSLLYSGTANHGTDTQYF.

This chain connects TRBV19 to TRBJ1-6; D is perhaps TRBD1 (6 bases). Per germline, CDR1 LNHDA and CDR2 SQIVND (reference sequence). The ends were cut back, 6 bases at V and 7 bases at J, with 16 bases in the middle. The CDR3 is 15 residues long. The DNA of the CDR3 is TGTGCCAGTAGGCTGGCAGGGGCGCCGAATTCACCCCTCCACTTT. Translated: CASRLAGAPNSPLHF.

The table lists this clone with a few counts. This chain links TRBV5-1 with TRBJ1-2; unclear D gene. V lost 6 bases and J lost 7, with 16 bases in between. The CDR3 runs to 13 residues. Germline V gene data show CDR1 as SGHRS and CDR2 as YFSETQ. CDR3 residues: CASTFGVGRGYTF. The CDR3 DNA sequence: TGCGCCAGCACCTTCGGGGTGGGCCGTGGCTACACCTTC. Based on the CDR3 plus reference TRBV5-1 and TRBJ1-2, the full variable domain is KAGVTQTPRYLIKTRGQQVTLSCSPISGHRSVSWYQQTPGQGLQFLFEYFSETQRNKGNFPGRFSGRQFSNSRSEMNVSTLELGDSALYLCASTFGVGRGYTFGSGTRLTVV.